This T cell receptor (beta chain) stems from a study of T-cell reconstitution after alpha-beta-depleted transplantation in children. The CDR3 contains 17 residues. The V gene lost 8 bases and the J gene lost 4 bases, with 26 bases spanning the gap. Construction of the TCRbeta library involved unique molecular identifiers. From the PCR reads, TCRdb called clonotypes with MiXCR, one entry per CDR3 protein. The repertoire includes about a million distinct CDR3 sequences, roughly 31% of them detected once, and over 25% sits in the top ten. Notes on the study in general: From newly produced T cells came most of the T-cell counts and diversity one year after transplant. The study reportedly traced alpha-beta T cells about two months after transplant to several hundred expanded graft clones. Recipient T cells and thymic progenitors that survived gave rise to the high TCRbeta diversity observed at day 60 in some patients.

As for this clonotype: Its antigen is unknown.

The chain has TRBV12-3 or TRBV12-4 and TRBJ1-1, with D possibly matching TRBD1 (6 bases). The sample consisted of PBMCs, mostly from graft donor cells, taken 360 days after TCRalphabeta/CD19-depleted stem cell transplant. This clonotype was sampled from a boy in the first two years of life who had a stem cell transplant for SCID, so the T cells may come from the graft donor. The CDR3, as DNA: TGTGCCAGCGTCCGGGCACAGGGAGCCCTGGGGTTCACTGAAGCTTTCTTT. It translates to CASVRAQGALGFTEAFF.